This T cell receptor (beta chain) was obtained from a study of Tregs in tolerant kidney transplant recipients. V trimming: 6 bases; J trimming: 7 bases; junction bases outside the gene matches: 8. The CDR3 consists of 13 residues. Germline V gene sequence: CDR1 MDHEN, CDR2 SYDVKM. Concerning this clone itself: Its antigen remains unknown.

Study conclusions and caveats: Changing PCR primers prevented nucleotide comparison between some patients' samples.

Profiling relied on immunoSEQ multiplex PCR, and the TCRdb table lists in-frame clones only, not all of them. The sample lists 69,000 or so clones, approximately 91% occurring once. This chain joins TRBV28 and TRBJ2-5; TRBD1 agrees at 7 bases. The sequence was obtained from a human donor who received a combined kidney and bone marrow transplant. The sample here was CD4+ T cells from blood, taken before the transplant. The CDR3: CASRSTGVGTQYF. The CDR3 nucleotides are TGTGCCAGCAGATCAACAGGGGTTGGGACCCAGTACTTC.